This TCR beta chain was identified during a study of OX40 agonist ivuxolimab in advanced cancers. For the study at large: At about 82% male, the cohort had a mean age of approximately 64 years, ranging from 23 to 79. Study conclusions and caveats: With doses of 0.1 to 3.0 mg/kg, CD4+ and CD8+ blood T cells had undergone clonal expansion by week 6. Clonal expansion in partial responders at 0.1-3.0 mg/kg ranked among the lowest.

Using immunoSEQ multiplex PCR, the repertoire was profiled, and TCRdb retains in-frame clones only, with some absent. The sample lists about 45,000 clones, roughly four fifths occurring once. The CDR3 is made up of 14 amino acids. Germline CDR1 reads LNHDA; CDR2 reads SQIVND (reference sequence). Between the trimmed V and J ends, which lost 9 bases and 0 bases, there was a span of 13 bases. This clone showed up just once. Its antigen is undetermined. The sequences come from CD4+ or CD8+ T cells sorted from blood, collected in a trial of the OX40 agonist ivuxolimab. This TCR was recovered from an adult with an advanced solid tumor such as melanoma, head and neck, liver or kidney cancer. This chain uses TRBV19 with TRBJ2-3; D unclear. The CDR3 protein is CASMNTGSTDTQYF. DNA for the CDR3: TGTGCCAGCATGAACACCGGGAGCACAGATACGCAGTATTTT.